A selection of T cell receptor beta chains follows, all from one sample in a study of blood T cell repertoires in COVID-19. Sequencing was performed with immunoSEQ multiplex PCR; in TCRdb, only in-frame clones are kept and a portion is missing. The sample gives about 400,000 clones, roughly 91% of which show up once; roughly 4.3% is in the top ten. Material for sequencing was peripheral blood. The source is a woman between 25 and 40 years old with acute or convalescent COVID-19. The CDR3 runs from the conserved cysteine through the conserved F or W. D genes are given only for firm matches. Some rows have no size entry. The others give once, few or many, or a class for an expanded clone.

V: TRBV4-1; D: NA; size: NA; length: 16; J: TRBJ1-2; DNA: TGCGCCAGCAGCCAAGTAATCAGGGGCGCTAACTATGGCTACACCTTC; CDR3: CASSQVIRGANYGYTF
V: TRBV19; D: TRBD1; size: NA; length: 15; J: TRBJ2-7; DNA: TGTGCCAGTAGTGCCGAGACAGGGAGCTCCTACGAGCAGTACTTC; CDR3: CASSAETGSSYEQYF
V: TRBV29-1; D: TRBD2; size: NA; length: 15; J: TRBJ2-3; DNA: TGCAGCGTTGAAGATCTAAGCGGGGGGGCGGATACGCAGTATTTT; CDR3: CSVEDLSGGADTQYF
V: TRBV5-4; D: TRBD1; size: NA; length: 15; J: TRBJ1-2; DNA: TGTGCCAGCAGCTTACCGGGACAGGGTGCCTATGGCTACACCTTC; CDR3: CASSLPGQGAYGYTF
V: TRBV11-2; D: NA; size: NA; length: 15; J: TRBJ1-2; DNA: TGTGCCAGCAGCTACACCTCGGGGTACGGCTATGGCTACACCTTC; CDR3: CASSYTSGYGYGYTF
V: TRBV6-5; D: TRBD2; size: NA; length: 15; J: TRBJ2-3; DNA: TGTGCCAGCAGGCGACTAGCGGGGGGGCAGGATACGCAGTATTTT; CDR3: CASRRLAGGQDTQYF
V: TRBV3-1/TRBV3-2; D: NA; size: NA; length: 12; J: TRBJ2-1; DNA: TGTGCCAGCAGCCATTTAGCGGATGAGCAGTTCTTC; CDR3: CASSHLADEQFF
V: TRBV28; D: TRBD1; size: once; length: 13; J: TRBJ1-4; DNA: TGTGCCAGCAGTCCAGGGGGTAGAGAAAAACTGTTTTTT; CDR3: CASSPGGREKLFF
V: TRBV7-3; D: NA; size: NA; length: 13; J: TRBJ1-1; DNA: TGTGCCAGCAGCTTAAGGGCTCGTACTGAAGCTTTCTTT; CDR3: CASSLRARTEAFF
V: TRBV3-1/TRBV3-2; D: NA; size: NA; length: 14; J: TRBJ1-4; DNA: TGTGCCAGCAGCCAAACAGGGTCCAGTGAAAAACTGTTTTTT; CDR3: CASSQTGSSEKLFF
V: TRBV6-5; D: NA; size: NA; length: 13; J: TRBJ1-1; DNA: TGTGCCAGCACTATCGGAGTGAACACTGAAGCTTTCTTT; CDR3: CASTIGVNTEAFF